This T cell receptor (beta chain) was sequenced in a study of T-cell memory formation after mild COVID-19. Notes on this clonotype: What it binds is unknown.

The study, taken as a whole, reports: Later expanders leaned CD4+, whereas day 15 to 85 contracting clones were balanced CD4/CD8.

The CDR3 runs to 12 residues. The germline V gene has CDR1 SNHLY and CDR2 FYNNEI. V was trimmed by 0 bases and J by 11 bases, leaving 8 bases between them. One entry per CDR3 protein results from TCRdb running MiXCR on the 5' RACE reads. The sample carries 350,000 to 500,000 distinct CDR3 sequences, 23% recorded once. The sequenced sample was PBMCs or a T cell subset sorted from them (not recorded which). This chain joins TRBV2 and TRBJ2-1, with D unclear. This TCR was recovered from an adult woman who had mild COVID-19 (a few samples of this study predate the infection). Cell type and time point are not known. The CDR3 DNA reads TGTGCCAGCAGTGAAGCCAACCAGCAGCAGTTCTTC. Its translation: CASSEANQQQFF.